This TCR beta chain came from a study of blood T cell repertoires in COVID-19. Per the authors' pipeline: The authors estimated nucleated cell counts from reference gene primer amplification. Produced via immunoSEQ multiplex PCR; TCRdb's table is partial and in-frame only. The V and J calls and clone size are taken from that table; D and trimming were inferred from the DNA. The table shows around 250,000 clones, with 75% to 90% occurring only once. The CDR3 is made up of 13 amino acids. Trimming stripped 0 bases from V and 5 bases from J, with 8 bases between. Looked up from germline, CDR1 is SGHDT and CDR2 is YYEEEE. As for this clone: In the same sample, other DNA sequences code for this CDR3.

The receptor was isolated from a woman in her 30s with active or convalescent COVID-19. Sequencing was done on a sample of peripheral blood. This chain joins TRBV5-6 and TRBJ1-1, with D unclear. This CDR3 is CASSLEGRTEAFF. CDR3 in DNA: TGTGCCAGCAGCTTGGAAGGGAGGACTGAAGCTTTCTTT.